This record covers a single T cell receptor (beta chain). V was clipped by 7 bases and J by 4 bases, with 13 bases between them. The CDR3 extends over 13 amino acids. Profiled with immunoSEQ multiplex PCR; TCRdb holds only in-frame clones, not every one. The table records fewer than 150,000 clones, about 84% of them present only once. The entry originates in a study of blood T cell repertoires in COVID-19. About the study: Sites in the United States, Italy and Spain provided acute and convalescent COVID-19 samples. The cDNA or gDNA used as material had been derived from T cells, B-cell-depleted T cells, or PBMCs.

Sequences were obtained from peripheral blood. V and J are TRBV12-3 or TRBV12-4 and TRBJ1-2, with D perhaps matching TRBD1 (5 bases). This receptor was obtained from a human donor in a cohort sampled during active COVID-19. CDR3 amino acids: CASTSGERYGYTF. The CDR3 DNA is TGTGCCAGCACCTCGGGGGAACGCTATGGCTACACCTTC.